This is a list of T cell receptor beta chains from one sample in a study of vaccination effects on CD4 cells after COVID-19. These receptors have no known antigen. Some clones are missing from TCRdb's copy, which holds only in-frame ones; the method was immunoSEQ multiplex PCR. Seen here are about 27,000 clones, roughly 74% observed once, and the top ten hold 22%. Sequences were derived from CD4+ T cells from PBMCs cultured with HCoV-NL63 spike peptides, sampled before COVID-19 vaccination. These receptor sequences come from a human donor who received a COVID-19 vaccine. Each CDR3 is given with its conserved first and last residue. The D gene is left open where the match is weak. The size of a clone is reported for some rows only, either as once, few or many, or as a class for expanded clones.

CDR3,DNA,J,V,size,D
CASSLSWQGRSYGYTF,TGCGCCAGCAGCTTGTCATGGCAGGGAAGGTCCTATGGCTACACCTTC,TRBJ1-2,TRBV5-1,-,-
CASKNDIPNSPLHF,TGTGCCAGCAAAAATGACATACCTAATTCACCCCTCCACTTT,TRBJ1-6,TRBV6-5,-,-
CSATDGGEQYF,TGCAGTGCCACCGATGGGGGCGAGCAGTACTTC,TRBJ2-7,TRBV20-1,-,-
CASSQTFRDSYGYTF,TGTGCCAGCAGTCAAACCTTCCGGGACAGCTATGGCTACACCTTC,TRBJ1-2,TRBV6-2/TRBV6-3,-,TRBD1
CASSAEGGGKRNTIYF,TGTGCCAGCAGCGCGGAGGGGGGGGGCAAGCGAAACACCATATATTTT,TRBJ1-3,TRBV9,-,-
CASSRDRVRTEAFF,TGTGCCAGCTCACGCGACAGAGTAAGGACTGAAGCTTTCTTT,TRBJ1-1,TRBV18,-,-
CASSEAADYGYTF,TGTGCCAGCAGTGAGGCGGCAGACTATGGCTACACCTTC,TRBJ1-2,TRBV6-1,-,-
CATTGFGQPQHF,TGTGCCACCACAGGGTTTGGTCAGCCCCAGCATTTT,TRBJ1-5,TRBV19,-,-
CASSSEGARTDTQYF,TGTGCCAGTAGCTCGGAGGGGGCCCGCACAGATACGCAGTATTTT,TRBJ2-3,TRBV19,-,-
CASSLAKVSSPETQYF,TGCGCCAGCAGCTTGGCCAAAGTCTCCAGTCCGGAGACCCAGTACTTC,TRBJ2-5,TRBV5-1,-,-
CASSVALRDGQETQYF,TGTGCCAGCAGCGTAGCTTTAAGGGACGGCCAAGAGACCCAGTACTTC,TRBJ2-5,TRBV9,-,-
CASSLAAGQRNTEAFF,TGCGCCAGCAGCTTGGCCGCTGGACAGAGGAACACTGAAGCTTTCTTT,TRBJ1-1,TRBV5-1,-,-
CASTNRGGAEAFF,TGTGCCAGCACCAACAGAGGGGGGGCTGAAGCTTTCTTT,TRBJ1-1,TRBV12-3/TRBV12-4,-,-
CASRGSGNTIYF,TGTGCCAGCAGGGGCTCTGGAAACACCATATATTTT,TRBJ1-3,TRBV6-5,few,-
CASSGGAGVNSNQPQHF,TGTGCCAGTAGTGGGGGAGCCGGGGTTAATAGCAATCAGCCCCAGCATTTT,TRBJ1-5,TRBV19,-,-
CASSPTSTSEQFF,TGTGCCAGCAGCCCTACTAGTACTAGTGAGCAGTTCTTC,TRBJ2-1,TRBV12-3/TRBV12-4,-,-
CASSQSEASSYNEQFF,TGCGCCAGCAGCCAATCAGAGGCAAGCTCCTACAATGAGCAGTTCTTC,TRBJ2-1,TRBV4-1,-,-
CASSRPRLAGRNNEQFF,TGTGCCAGCAGCCGCCCTCGACTAGCGGGGAGGAACAATGAGCAGTTCTTC,TRBJ2-1,TRBV6-2/TRBV6-3,-,TRBD2
CASSPIRFVGRGNYGYTF,TGTGCCAGCAGCCCGATTCGCTTCGTAGGCAGGGGTAACTATGGCTACACCTTC,TRBJ1-2,TRBV27,-,-
CASSLGLIVSGANVLTF,TGTGCCAGCAGTCTTGGACTCATCGTGTCTGGGGCCAACGTCCTGACTTTC,TRBJ2-6,TRBV6-2/TRBV6-3,-,-
CASSFPISYGYTF,TGTGCCAGCAGTTTCCCCATCAGCTATGGCTACACCTTC,TRBJ1-2,TRBV28,-,-
CASSFRNYGYTF,TGTGCCAGTAGTTTTAGGAATTATGGCTACACCTTC,TRBJ1-2,TRBV19,-,-
CASSLDAGTFSGNTIYF,TGTGCCAGCAGCTTGGACGCCGGGACATTCTCCGGAAACACCATATATTTT,TRBJ1-3,TRBV5-6,few,-
CASSSWDRLRTQYF,TGTGCCAGCAGCTCCTGGGACAGGTTAAGAACCCAGTACTTC,TRBJ2-5,TRBV5-6,-,TRBD1
CASSQAASLGYGYTF,TGTGCCAGCAGCCAAGCGGCCTCTCTTGGCTATGGCTACACCTTC,TRBJ1-2,TRBV3-1/TRBV3-2,-,-
CASSLVLSEGADTQYF,TGCGCCAGCAGCTTGGTCTTATCGGAGGGGGCAGATACGCAGTATTTT,TRBJ2-3,TRBV5-1,-,-
CASSESPLPQGARETQYF,TGTGCCAGCAGTGAGTCACCACTCCCTCAGGGGGCGCGTGAGACCCAGTACTTC,TRBJ2-5,TRBV6-1,-,TRBD1
CAWSLRAWASGKEGDTQYF,TGTGCCTGGAGCCTCAGAGCTTGGGCTAGCGGGAAGGAGGGAGATACGCAGTATTTT,TRBJ2-3,TRBV30,-,TRBD2
CASSPPLGLRDEQFF,TGTGCCAGCTCACCACCGTTGGGCCTTAGGGATGAGCAGTTCTTC,TRBJ2-1,TRBV18,-,-
CASSPNINTEAFF,TGTGCCAGCAGCCCAAATATAAACACTGAAGCTTTCTTT,TRBJ1-1,TRBV11-2,-,-
CASSFPSGGGTDTQYF,TGTGCCAGCAGTTTTCCATCGGGGGGGGGCACAGATACGCAGTATTTT,TRBJ2-3,TRBV6-2/TRBV6-3,-,TRBD2
CASSDVGRDGTQYF,TGTGCCAGCAGTGACGTGGGGCGGGACGGGACCCAGTACTTC,TRBJ2-5,TRBV6-4,-,-
CASSLWLGGETQYF,TGTGCCAGCAGTTTGTGGCTCGGCGGAGAGACCCAGTACTTC,TRBJ2-5,TRBV6-5,-,-
CASSPGGINRDDGYTF,TGCGCCAGCAGCCCAGGCGGGATAAACAGGGATGATGGCTACACCTTC,TRBJ1-2,TRBV4-1,-,-
CASSSRRDRALYGYTF,TGTGCCAGCAGCTCTCGCCGGGACAGGGCTCTCTATGGCTACACCTTC,TRBJ1-2,TRBV7-8,-,TRBD1
CASSLVARDPFETQYF,TGTGCCAGCAGCTTAGTAGCCCGGGACCCCTTTGAGACCCAGTACTTC,TRBJ2-5,TRBV7-8,-,-
CASRTSGRGEQFF,TGTGCCAGCAGGACTAGCGGGAGGGGTGAGCAGTTCTTC,TRBJ2-1,TRBV28,-,TRBD2
CASSTLSTDEQYF,TGTGCCAGCAGCACCCTAAGCACCGACGAGCAGTACTTC,TRBJ2-7,TRBV21-1,-,-
CASRSGTGDFYEQYF,TGTGCCAGCAGGTCGGGGACAGGCGACTTCTACGAGCAGTACTTC,TRBJ2-7,TRBV28,large,TRBD1
CASSDRDRGGGAFF,TGTGCCAGCAGTGACCGGGACAGGGGTGGCGGAGCTTTCTTT,TRBJ1-1,TRBV6-4,-,TRBD1
CASSLGGYADSNEKLFF,TGTGCCAGCAGCTTAGGAGGTTATGCGGACAGTAATGAAAAACTGTTTTTT,TRBJ1-4,TRBV7-9,-,-